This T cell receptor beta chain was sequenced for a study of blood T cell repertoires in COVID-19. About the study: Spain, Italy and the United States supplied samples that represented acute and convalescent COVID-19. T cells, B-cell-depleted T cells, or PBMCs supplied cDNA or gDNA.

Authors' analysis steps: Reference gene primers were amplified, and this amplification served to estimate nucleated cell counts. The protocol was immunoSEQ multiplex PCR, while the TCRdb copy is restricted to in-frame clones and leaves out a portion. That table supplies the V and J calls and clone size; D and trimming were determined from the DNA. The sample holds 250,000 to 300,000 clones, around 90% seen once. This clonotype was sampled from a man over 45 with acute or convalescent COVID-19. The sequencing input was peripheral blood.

CDR3: CASSFGGNSPLHF. The CDR3 bases are TGTGCCAGCAGCTTTGGGGGGAATTCACCCCTCCACTTT. The chain couples TRBV3-1 (or the pseudogene TRBV3-2) to TRBJ1-6; tentatively, D is TRBD1 (5 bases). Trimming shortened V by 5 bases and J by 7 bases, and 9 bases separated the two germline ends. In germline, CDR1 is LGHDT, CDR2 YNNKEL (reference sequence). This CDR3 is 13 amino acids long.